This is a list of T cell receptor beta chains from one sample in a study of regulatory T cells in long-lasting Graves disease. TCRdb recomputed calls from the multiplex PCR reads with MiXCR, one row per CDR3 protein. The sample yields under 450,000 distinct CDR3 sequences, roughly 25% seen once. The starting material was peripheral blood mononuclear cells (PBMCs), obtained when the disease was refractory, from a patient treated with antithyroid drugs. The receptors shown here come from a woman in her 40s with Graves disease. The CDR3 runs from the conserved cysteine through the conserved F or W. D genes are given only for firm matches. Some rows have no size entry. The others give once, few or many, or a class for an expanded clone.

j_call | v_call | clone_size | d_call | cdr3_nt | cdr3_aa
TRBJ2-2 | TRBV5-1 | - | TRBD1 | TGCGCCAGCAGCTCCCAGGGGGGACAGGCCCACACCGGGGAGCTGTTTTTT | CASSSQGGQAHTGELFF
TRBJ2-7 | TRBV6-2/TRBV6-3 | - | - | TGTGCCAGCAGCCTGACGGCAGGGGAGACCGAGCAGTACTTC | CASSLTAGETEQYF
TRBJ2-1 | TRBV5-6 | few | TRBD2 | TGTGCCAGCAGCTTGGCCCCACTAGCGGGAGCGGAGAATGAGCAGTTCTTC | CASSLAPLAGAENEQFF
TRBJ2-5 | TRBV3-1 | few | TRBD1 | TGTGCCAGCAGCTCTTCCTCGACAGGGAACCAAGAGACCCAGTACTTC | CASSSSSTGNQETQYF
TRBJ1-6 | TRBV6-5 | many | - | TGTGCCAGCAGTTACCTCAGCGAGAATTCACCCCTCCACTTT | CASSYLSENSPLHF
TRBJ1-5 | TRBV3-1 | few | - | TGTGCCAGCAGCCAAGAAATAGGCGATCAGCCCCAGCATTTT | CASSQEIGDQPQHF
TRBJ2-5 | TRBV5-6 | - | TRBD2 | TGTGCCAGCAGCTTGGGTTACGGGGGACTAGCGGTCCAAGAGACCCAGTACTTC | CASSLGYGGLAVQETQYF
TRBJ1-6 | TRBV6-9 | many | - | TGTGCCAGCAGTTACAGGGATAATTCACCCCTCCACTTT | CASSYRDNSPLHF
TRBJ2-3 | TRBV5-1 | few | TRBD2 | TGCGCCAGCAGCTTCACTAGCGTAGGCACAGATACGCAGTATTTT | CASSFTSVGTDTQYF
TRBJ1-5 | TRBV19 | few | TRBD1 | TGTGCCAGTAGCAAGGGGGGACAGGCGGAATATAGCAATCAGCCCCAGCATTTT | CASSKGGQAEYSNQPQHF
TRBJ2-1 | TRBV2 | many | - | TGTGCCAGCAGCCTAGTTGATTCGCAGTTCTTC | CASSLVDSQFF
TRBJ2-7 | TRBV20-1 | - | TRBD2 | TGCAGTGCTAGAATCCTGCGGGAGGGCCCTCGGGAGCAGTACTTC | CSARILREGPREQYF
TRBJ2-3 | TRBV25-1 | few | - | TGTGCCAGCAGTGAATTGGCAGCAAGCACAGATACGCAGTATTTT | CASSELAASTDTQYF
TRBJ2-5 | TRBV11-2 | - | - | TGTGCCAGCAGCTCTAATTTGATACAGGGTATAGAGACCCAGTACTTC | CASSSNLIQGIETQYF
TRBJ1-2 | TRBV10-3 | many | - | TGTGCCATCAGTGAGCGCAAATATGGCTACACCTTC | CAISERKYGYTF
TRBJ2-1 | TRBV11-2 | - | - | TGTGCCAGCAGCTTACTCGGATATGAGCAGTTCTTC | CASSLLGYEQFF
TRBJ1-5 | TRBV28 | many | TRBD1 | TGTGCCAGCAGTTTCAGGGGGCTCTATAGCAATCAGCCCCAGCATTTT | CASSFRGLYSNQPQHF
TRBJ2-5 | TRBV20-1 | many | TRBD2 | TGCAGTGCAGGGACTAGCGCAGAGACCCAGTACTTC | CSAGTSAETQYF
TRBJ2-2 | TRBV12-3/TRBV12-4 | many | - | TGTGCCAGCAGTTCGCGCCGAGACACCGGGGAGCTGTTTTTT | CASSSRRDTGELFF
TRBJ1-4 | TRBV9 | many | TRBD1 | TGTGCCAGCAGCGCATCCGGGACAGAAAATGAAAAACTGTTTTTT | CASSASGTENEKLFF
TRBJ1-5 | TRBV25-1 | few | - | TGTGCCAGCCGCAGCTCCTATAGCAATCAGCCCCAGCATTTT | CASRSSYSNQPQHF
TRBJ2-7 | TRBV11-2 | many | - | TGTGCCAGCAGCTTCTGGGGATACGAGCAGTACTTC | CASSFWGYEQYF
TRBJ1-1 | TRBV7-9 | few | - | TGTGCCAGCAGCCGGGGCGATTCGAGCACTGAAGCTTTCTTT | CASSRGDSSTEAFF
TRBJ2-6 | TRBV12-3/TRBV12-4 | - | TRBD1 | TGTGCCAGCAGGGGACAGGGAACAAAGGCCAACGTCCTGACTTTC | CASRGQGTKANVLTF
TRBJ1-5 | TRBV28 | - | - | TGTGCCAGCAGTCCGCCGGCCGCTATGGGTCAGCCCCAGCATTTT | CASSPPAAMGQPQHF
TRBJ2-7 | TRBV29-1 | many | TRBD2 | TGCAGCGTTGTAGGCGGGGGGAGTTACGAGCAGTACTTC | CSVVGGGSYEQYF
TRBJ2-7 | TRBV5-1 | - | TRBD1 | TGCGCCAGCAGCTCAAGGACAGGGCACGAGCAGTACTTC | CASSSRTGHEQYF
TRBJ1-2 | TRBV20-1 | - | TRBD1 | TGCAGTGCTAGAGATTCCGGACAGGACCTACCGGGTCCTTTC | CSARDSGQDLPGPF
TRBJ1-4 | TRBV7-9 | few | - | TGTGCCAGCAGCTTTAGGGGACAAACCTCAACTAATGAAAAACTGTTTTTT | CASSFRGQTSTNEKLFF
TRBJ2-6 | TRBV7-9 | many | - | TGTGCCAGCAGCCGGGATTCTGGGGCCAACGTCCTGACTTTC | CASSRDSGANVLTF
TRBJ2-2 | TRBV6-5 | - | - | TGTGCCAGCAGTTTCAGCAGGGCTAACACCGGGGAGCTGTTTTTT | CASSFSRANTGELFF
TRBJ2-7 | TRBV12-3/TRBV12-4 | many | - | TGTGCCAGCAGTCCACTGCCTTTTCATCTCTACGAGCAGTACTTC | CASSPLPFHLYEQYF
TRBJ1-3 | TRBV10-3 | - | - | TGTGCCATCAGAGCCGGGGCGCTGGTTGGAAACACCATATATTTT | CAIRAGALVGNTIYF
TRBJ2-2 | TRBV28 | - | TRBD1 | TGTGCCAGCAGTTTACACGACAGGGGAAACCCCGGGGAGCTGTTTTTT | CASSLHDRGNPGELFF
TRBJ2-5 | TRBV7-8 | few | - | TGTGCCAGCAGCTTAGCGCGTTTCTTGGAACGGCAAGAGACCCAGTACTTC | CASSLARFLERQETQYF
TRBJ2-7 | TRBV3-1 | few | - | TGTGCCAGCAGCCAACTCGGGACTGGGGAGGAGCAGTACTTC | CASSQLGTGEEQYF
TRBJ1-4 | TRBV25-1 | few | - | TGTGCCAGCCAAAAATCCGGGGAAAAACTGTTTTTT | CASQKSGEKLFF
TRBJ1-1 | TRBV28 | many | - | TGTGCCAGCAGGCGGAATACTGAAGCTTTCTTT | CASRRNTEAFF
TRBJ2-2 | TRBV11-1 | - | - | TGTGCCAGCAGCGGTTATGGACTTCCAAACACCGGGGAGCTGTTTTTT | CASSGYGLPNTGELFF
TRBJ2-6 | TRBV12-3/TRBV12-4 | many | - | TGTGCCAGCAGTTGGGGGTCTGGGGCCAACGTCCTGACTTTC | CASSWGSGANVLTF